This TCR beta chain was sequenced in a study of blood T cells in healthy people across ages. Overall study context: About one barcoded beta molecule per two T cells came from capture by template switching. Whole-study results and caveats: Naive CD4+ cell counts and diversity both ran higher in long-lived than in aged donors. Naive and antigen-experienced cells were not separated, limiting conclusive comparison.

A second PCR, run for roughly 6 to 11 cycles, used a sample-barcoded 5' primer plus a J-beta primer mix. Each CDR3 protein gets one entry after TCRdb re-called the 5' RACE reads with MiXCR. The sample carries hundreds of thousands of distinct CDR3 sequences, roughly 21% recorded once. Trimming removed 4 bases from V and 2 bases from J; junction bases left unmatched: 7. The CDR3 spans 16 residues. Germline V lookup: CDR1 SGHRS, CDR2 YFSETQ. Worth noting for this clonotype: The antigen is undetermined.

The receptor was isolated from a man in his sixties or seventies in good health. The J gene is TRBJ2-1, the V gene TRBV5-1; 9 bases are a match to TRBD2. The sample taken for sequencing was blood. CDR3 residues: CASSPPLAGPYNEQFF. As DNA, the CDR3 is TGCGCCAGCAGCCCCCCCCTAGCGGGACCCTACAATGAGCAGTTCTTC.